These 4 T cell receptor beta chains were all obtained from the same sample, sequenced in a study of T cell responses to AZD1222 COVID-19 vaccine. The data were produced by immunoSEQ multiplex PCR, yet TCRdb's version contains in-frame clones alone and is incomplete. This sample has approximately 100,000 clones, with just under 95% found just once. The sample was peripheral blood, taken on day 0 of AZD1222 vaccination. The source of these receptors is an adult in good health.

V gene TRBV18 combines with J gene TRBJ1-1; 7 bases map to TRBD1. Germline-derived CDR1 and CDR2 are KGHSH and LQKENI. CDR3 length: 13 amino acids. Trimming removed 6 bases from V and 1 base from J; junction bases left unmatched: 2. CDR3 sequence (DNA): TGTGCCAGCTCTCGACAGGGGAACACTGAAGCTTTCTTT. Encoded protein: CASSRQGNTEAFF. Supplemented by reference TRBV18 and TRBJ1-1, the full variable domain reads NAGVMQNPRHLVRRRGQEARLRCSPMKGHSHVYWYRQLPEEGLKFMVYLQKENIIDESGMPKERFSAEFPKEGPSILRIQQVVRGDSAAYFCASSRQGNTEAFFGQGTRLTVV.

The chain combines TRBV13 with TRBJ2-3; the match to TRBD2 covers 8 bases. Looked up from germline, CDR1 is PRHDT and CDR2 is FYEKMQ (reference sequence). The length of the CDR3 is 15 residues. The trim removed 3 bases at V and 1 base at J, leaving 3 bases unmatched. The CDR3 sequence: CASSFRGGRTDTQYF. CDR3 nucleotide sequence: TGTGCCAGCAGCTTCCGCGGGGGGCGCACAGATACGCAGTATTTT.

This clone was observed a handful of times. The CDR3 spells CASSLPGGSNEQFF. The CDR3 region has the DNA TGTGCCAGCAGTTTGCCGGGAGGCTCCAATGAGCAGTTCTTC. The genes are TRBV6-2 or TRBV6-3 and TRBJ2-1; 7 bases align to TRBD2. J gave up 6 bases and V 4 bases, and 6 bases lay outside the gene matches. From germline, CDR1 is MNHEY and CDR2 SVGEGT. This CDR3 has 14 residues.

The V gene is TRBV28, the J gene TRBJ1-5; 10 bases match TRBD1. The trim removed 8 bases at V and 2 bases at J, leaving 21 bases unmatched. CDR1 is MDHEN and CDR2 is SYDVKM in the germline V gene. The length of the CDR3 is 20 residues. The CDR3 DNA is TGTGCCAGCCATTCAGGGCTCGGGACAGGGGAGAGAGCGGGCAATCAGCCCCAGCATTTT. Encoded protein: CASHSGLGTGERAGNQPQHF.